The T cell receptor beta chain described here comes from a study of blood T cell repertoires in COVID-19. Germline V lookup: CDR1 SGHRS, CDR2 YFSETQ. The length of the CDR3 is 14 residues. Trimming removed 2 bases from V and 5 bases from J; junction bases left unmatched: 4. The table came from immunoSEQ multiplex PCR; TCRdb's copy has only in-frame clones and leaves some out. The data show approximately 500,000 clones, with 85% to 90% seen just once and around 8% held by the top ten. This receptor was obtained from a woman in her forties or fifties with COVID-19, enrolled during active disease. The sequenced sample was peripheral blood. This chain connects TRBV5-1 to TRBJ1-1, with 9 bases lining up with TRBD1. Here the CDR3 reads CASSFDRGRTEAFF. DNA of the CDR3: TGCGCCAGCAGCTTCGACAGGGGGAGGACTGAAGCTTTCTTT.